This T cell receptor (beta chain) is drawn from a study of blood T cell repertoires in COVID-19. Study at large: The analysed material was cDNA or gDNA that came from T cells, B-cell-depleted T cells, or PBMCs.

Per the germline V gene, CDR1 is GTSNPN and CDR2 is SVGIG (reference sequence). This CDR3 contains 10 residues. V dropped 8 bases and J dropped 5 bases, with 9 bases sitting between them. Clones were read by immunoSEQ multiplex PCR, and TCRdb kept only the in-frame ones, dropping some. The table lists some 320,000 clones, about 87% of them singletons. This sequence was found in a woman aged 25 to 45 who had recovered from COVID-19. The chain recombines TRBV30 with TRBJ1-1; D gene uncertain. Sequencing was done on a sample of peripheral blood. CDR3 protein: CARLQTEAFF. As DNA, the CDR3 is TGTGCCCGACTACAGACTGAAGCTTTCTTT. Full variable domain (rest looked up from reference TRBV30 and TRBJ1-1): SQTIHQWPATLVQPVGSPLSLECTVEGTSNPNLYWYRQAAGRGLQLLFYSVGIGQISSEVPQNLSASRPQDRQFILSSKKLLLSDSGFYLCARLQTEAFFGQGTRLTVV.